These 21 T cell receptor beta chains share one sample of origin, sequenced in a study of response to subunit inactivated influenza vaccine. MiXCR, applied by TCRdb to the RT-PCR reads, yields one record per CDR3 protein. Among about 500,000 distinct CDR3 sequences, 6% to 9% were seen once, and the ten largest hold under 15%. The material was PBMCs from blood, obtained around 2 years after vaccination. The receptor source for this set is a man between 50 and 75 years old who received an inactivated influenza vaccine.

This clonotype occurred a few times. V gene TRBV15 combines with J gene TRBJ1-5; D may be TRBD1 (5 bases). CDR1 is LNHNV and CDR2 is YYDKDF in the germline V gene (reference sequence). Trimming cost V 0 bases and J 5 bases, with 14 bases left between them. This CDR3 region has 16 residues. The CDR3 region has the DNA TGTGCCACCAGCAGAGATCTTGTCGACAGCGATCAGCCCCAGCATTTT. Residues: CATSRDLVDSDQPQHF.

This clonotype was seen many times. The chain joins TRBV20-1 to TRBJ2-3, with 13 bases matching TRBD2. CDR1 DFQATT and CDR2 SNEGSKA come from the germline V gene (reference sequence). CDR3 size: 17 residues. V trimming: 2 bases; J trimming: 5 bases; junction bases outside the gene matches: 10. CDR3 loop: CSARLGTSGGEGDTQYF. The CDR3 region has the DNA TGCAGTGCTAGACTGGGAACTAGCGGGGGGGAGGGAGATACGCAGTATTTT.

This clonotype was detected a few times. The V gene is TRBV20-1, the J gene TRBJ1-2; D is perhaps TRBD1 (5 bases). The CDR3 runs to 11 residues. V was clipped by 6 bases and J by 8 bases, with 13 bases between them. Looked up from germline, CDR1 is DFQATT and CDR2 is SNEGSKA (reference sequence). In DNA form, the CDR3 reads TGCAGTGCCAAAGTCAGGGACGGCTACACCTTC. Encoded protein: CSAKVRDGYTF.

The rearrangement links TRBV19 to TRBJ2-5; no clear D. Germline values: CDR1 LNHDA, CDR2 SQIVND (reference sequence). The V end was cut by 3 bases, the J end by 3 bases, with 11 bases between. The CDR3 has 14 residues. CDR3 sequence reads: CASSMGRIKETQYF. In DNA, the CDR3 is TGTGCCAGTAGTATGGGCCGGATAAAAGAGACCCAGTACTTC.

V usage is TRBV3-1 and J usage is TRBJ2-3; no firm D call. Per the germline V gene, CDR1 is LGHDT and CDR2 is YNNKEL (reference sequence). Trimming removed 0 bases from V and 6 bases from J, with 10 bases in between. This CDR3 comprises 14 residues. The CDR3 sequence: CASSQELLADTQYF. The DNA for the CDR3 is TGTGCCAGCAGCCAAGAGTTGTTAGCTGATACGCAGTATTTT.

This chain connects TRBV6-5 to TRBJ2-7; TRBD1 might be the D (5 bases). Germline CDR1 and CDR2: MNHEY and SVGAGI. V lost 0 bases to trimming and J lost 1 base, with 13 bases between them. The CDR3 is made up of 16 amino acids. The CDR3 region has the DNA TGTGCCAGCAGTTACTCTATGGGGCGTACTTCCTACGAGCAGTACTTC. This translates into CASSYSMGRTSYEQYF.

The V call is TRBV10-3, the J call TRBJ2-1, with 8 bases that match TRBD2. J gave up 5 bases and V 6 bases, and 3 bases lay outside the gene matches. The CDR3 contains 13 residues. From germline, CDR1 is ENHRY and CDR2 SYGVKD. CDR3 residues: CAIRAGVHNEQFF. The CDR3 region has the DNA TGTGCCATCAGAGCGGGAGTCCACAATGAGCAGTTCTTC.

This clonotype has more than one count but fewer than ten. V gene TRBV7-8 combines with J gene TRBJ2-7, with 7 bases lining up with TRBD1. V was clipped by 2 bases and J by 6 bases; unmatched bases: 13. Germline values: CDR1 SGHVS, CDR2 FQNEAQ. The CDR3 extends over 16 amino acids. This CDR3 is CASSLTSGQSSPEQYF. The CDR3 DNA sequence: TGTGCCAGCAGCTTAACCTCGGGACAGTCCTCTCCCGAGCAGTACTTC.

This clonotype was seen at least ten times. DNA of the CDR3: TGTGCCAGCAGCCACATGAATCAGCCCCAGCATTTT. Its translation: CASSHMNQPQHF. The J gene is TRBJ1-5, the V gene TRBV25-1; D unclear. The CDR3 has 12 amino acids. V lost 6 bases, J lost 4 bases, and 7 bases lay in between. Germline V gene lookup returns CDR1 MGHDK and CDR2 SYGVNS. Supplemented by reference TRBV25-1 and TRBJ1-5, the full variable domain reads EADIYQTPRYLVIGTGKKITLECSQTMGHDKMYWYQQDPGMELHLIHYSYGVNSTEKGDLSSESTVSRIRTEHFPLTLESARPSHTSQYLCASSHMNQPQHFGDGTRLSIL.

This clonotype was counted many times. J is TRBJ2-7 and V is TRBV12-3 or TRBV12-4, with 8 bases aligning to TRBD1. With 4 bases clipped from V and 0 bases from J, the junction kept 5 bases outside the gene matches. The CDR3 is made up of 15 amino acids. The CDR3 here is CASSSPGTGSYEQYF. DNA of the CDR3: TGTGCCAGCAGTTCCCCCGGGACAGGCTCCTACGAGCAGTACTTC.

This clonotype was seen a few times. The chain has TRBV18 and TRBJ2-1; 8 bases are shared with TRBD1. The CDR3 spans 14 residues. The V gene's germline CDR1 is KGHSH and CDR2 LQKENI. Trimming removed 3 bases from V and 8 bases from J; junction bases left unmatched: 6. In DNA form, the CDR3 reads TGTGCCAGCTCACCCGGACAGGGAACGTATGAGCAGTTCTTC. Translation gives CASSPGQGTYEQFF.

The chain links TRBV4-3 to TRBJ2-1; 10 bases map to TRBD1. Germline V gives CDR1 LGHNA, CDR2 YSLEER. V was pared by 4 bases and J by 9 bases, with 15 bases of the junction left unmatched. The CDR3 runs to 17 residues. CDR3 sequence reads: CASSPRDRGSLSGEQFF. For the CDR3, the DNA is TGCGCCAGCAGCCCCCGGGACAGGGGTTCTTTAAGTGGTGAGCAGTTCTTC.

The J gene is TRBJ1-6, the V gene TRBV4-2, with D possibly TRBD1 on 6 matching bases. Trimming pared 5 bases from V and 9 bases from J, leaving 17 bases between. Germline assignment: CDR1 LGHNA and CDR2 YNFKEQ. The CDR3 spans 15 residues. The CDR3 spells CASSARGGSRSPLHF. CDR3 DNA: TGTGCCAGCAGCGCCAGGGGAGGCAGCCGTTCACCCCTCCACTTT.

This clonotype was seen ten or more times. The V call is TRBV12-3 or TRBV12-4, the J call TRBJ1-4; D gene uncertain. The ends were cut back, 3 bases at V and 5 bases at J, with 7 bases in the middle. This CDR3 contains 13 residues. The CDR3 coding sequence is TGTGCCAGCAGTTTGGGAGGGAATGAAAAACTGTTTTTT. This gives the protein CASSLGGNEKLFF.

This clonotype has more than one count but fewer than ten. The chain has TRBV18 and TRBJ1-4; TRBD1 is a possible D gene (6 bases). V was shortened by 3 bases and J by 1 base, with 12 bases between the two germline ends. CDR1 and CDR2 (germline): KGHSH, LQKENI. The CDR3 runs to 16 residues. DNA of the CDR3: TGTGCCAGCTCACCGCAACTACAGGGAACTAATGAAAAACTGTTTTTT. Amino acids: CASSPQLQGTNEKLFF.

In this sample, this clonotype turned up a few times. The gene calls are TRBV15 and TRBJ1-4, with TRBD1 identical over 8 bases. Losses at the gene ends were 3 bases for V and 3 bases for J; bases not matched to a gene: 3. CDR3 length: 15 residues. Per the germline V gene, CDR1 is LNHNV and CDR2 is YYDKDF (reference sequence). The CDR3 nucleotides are TGTGCCACCAGCAGTCCGGACAGGGCTAATGAAAAACTGTTTTTT. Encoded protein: CATSSPDRANEKLFF.

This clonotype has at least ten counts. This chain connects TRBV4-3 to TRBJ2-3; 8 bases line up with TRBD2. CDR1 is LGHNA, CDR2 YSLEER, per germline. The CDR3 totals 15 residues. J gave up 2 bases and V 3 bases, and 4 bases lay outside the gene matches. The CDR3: CASSQTSAITDTQYF. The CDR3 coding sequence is TGCGCCAGCAGCCAGACTAGCGCCATCACAGATACGCAGTATTTT.

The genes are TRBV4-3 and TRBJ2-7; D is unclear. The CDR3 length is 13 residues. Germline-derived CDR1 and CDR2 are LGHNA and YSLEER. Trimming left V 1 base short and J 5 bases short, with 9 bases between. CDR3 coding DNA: TGCGCCAGCAGCCAAGTGTCCTACGACGAGCAGTACTTC. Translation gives CASSQVSYDEQYF.

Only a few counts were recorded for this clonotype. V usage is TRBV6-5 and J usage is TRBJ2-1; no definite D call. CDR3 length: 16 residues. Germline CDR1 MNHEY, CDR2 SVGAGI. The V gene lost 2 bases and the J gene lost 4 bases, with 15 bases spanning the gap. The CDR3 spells CASSYDRFSPYNEQFF. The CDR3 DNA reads TGTGCCAGCAGTTACGATCGTTTTAGCCCTTACAATGAGCAGTTCTTC.

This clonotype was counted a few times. The CDR3 region has the DNA TGCAGTGCTAGAGGGGGGATCACCTACGAGCAGTACTTC. Its protein product is CSARGGITYEQYF. V and J are TRBV20-1 and TRBJ2-7; D possibly uses TRBD1 or TRBD2 (5 bases each). This CDR3 is 13 amino acids long. Germline CDR1 DFQATT, CDR2 SNEGSKA (reference sequence). Between the trimmed V and J ends, which lost 1 base and 2 bases, there was a span of 9 bases.

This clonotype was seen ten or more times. The DNA for the CDR3 is TGCAGTGCTAGACCGCAAGGGACCGGTAATCAGCCCCAGCATTTT. As protein: CSARPQGTGNQPQHF. This chain uses TRBV20-1 with TRBJ1-5; a weak D match, TRBD1 (5 bases). Germline CDR1 DFQATT, CDR2 SNEGSKA (reference sequence). Trimming cost V 2 bases and J 4 bases, with 15 bases left between them. The CDR3 length is 15 residues.